This TCR gamma chain came from a study of Vδ1+ human thymocytes. Purity of the sorted Vdelta1+ thymocytes ranged from roughly 96% to 99.6%. The template was reverse-transcribed extracted RNA. Multiplex PCR used pooled V-gene forward primers and a constant-region reverse primer to amplify CDR3s. TCRdb redid the clone calls on the multiplex PCR reads with CATT. Here the sample spans about 23,000 gamma-chain clones, approximately 13% being singletons. This clone was seen only a few times. Antigen unknown. The CDR3 totals 14 residues. The junction had 5 bases not matched to a gene; V was cut back by 3 bases and J by 0 bases. Germline V gene sequence: CDR1 GITISATS, CDR2 ISYDGTV (reference sequence). Study-level results: The authors advised highly purified populations and single-cell validation. Unlike peripheral blood Vdelta1+ controls, thymic delta-chain sequences included around 21% Vdelta2 and few Vdelta3. Donors shared many TRG clonotypes but few TRD clonotypes. Highly polyclonal TRG and TRD repertoires with Gaussian CDR3 length distributions appeared in thymus.

Sequencing used Vdelta1+ gamma-delta thymocytes from the thymus. Subset given: FACS-sorted CD3+ TCRalphabeta- TCRVdelta1+ TCRVdelta2- thymocytes. The chain combines TRGV9 with TRGJ1 or TRGJ2. The sequence came from a child less than two years old who had congenital heart surgery. In nucleotides, the CDR3 is TGTGCCTTGTGGGAGTTCATGAATTATTATAAGAAACTCTTT. Protein: CALWEFMNYYKKLF.